Sequencing of this TCR beta chain was carried out in a study of control samples from healthy donors and cancer patients. Trimming pared 1 base from V and 4 bases from J, leaving 22 bases between. There are 18 residues in the CDR3. Germline assignment: CDR1 MGHRA and CDR2 YSYEKL. Method: immunoSEQ multiplex PCR; TCRdb's copy keeps in-frame clones and lacks some. Among some 74,000 clones listed, approximately 86% were seen once. This clone appeared a few times. The sample comprised blood. The chain couples TRBV4-1 to TRBJ1-2; D gene uncertain. This TCR was recovered from a man aged 55-75 years in good health. This CDR3 is CASSQVLRRKEDAYGYTF. The CDR3 bases are TGCGCCAGCAGCCAAGTCCTCCGACGGAAAGAAGATGCCTATGGCTACACCTTC.